The rows below give T cell receptor beta chains drawn from one sample of a study of T-cell memory formation after mild COVID-19. TCRdb called the 5' RACE reads again in MiXCR, with one record for every CDR3 protein. The top ten clones hold 20% to 25% of a sample with 200,000 to 300,000 distinct CDR3 sequences, roughly a tenth of them seen once. Sample: PBMCs or a T cell subset sorted from them (not recorded which). The receptors shown here come from a man younger than 35 who had mild COVID-19 (a few samples of this study predate the infection). Cell type and time point are not known. The CDR3 runs from the conserved cysteine through the conserved F or W. A D gene is named only where the DNA matches it firmly. The listing skips clone size in some rows; elsewhere it reads once, few, many or a size class.

CDR3aa	CDR3nt	d_gene	j_gene	abundance	v_gene
CASSGDRLDSPLHF	TGTGCCAGCAGTGGCGACAGGTTGGATTCACCCCTCCACTTT	NA	TRBJ1-6	NA	TRBV28
CASSLGLAVVGPHGNEQFF	TGTGCCAGCAGCCTGGGACTAGCTGTCGTTGGACCCCATGGCAATGAGCAGTTCTTC	TRBD2	TRBJ2-1	few	TRBV7-3
CASSYSSSGANVLTF	TGTGCCAGCAGTTATAGCAGCTCTGGGGCCAACGTCCTGACTTTC	NA	TRBJ2-6	many	TRBV6-2/TRBV6-3
CAWSGIPRDRQYF	TGTGCCTGGAGTGGAATTCCGCGAGATCGCCAGTACTTC	NA	TRBJ2-5	NA	TRBV30
CSVSRQVEETQYF	TGCAGCGTCTCTCGACAGGTGGAAGAGACCCAGTACTTC	NA	TRBJ2-5	few	TRBV29-1
CSVSNTGAGEQFF	TGCAGCGTGTCCAATACAGGGGCGGGTGAGCAGTTCTTC	TRBD1	TRBJ2-1	NA	TRBV29-1
CASSQSSRGPEAFF	TGTGCCAGCAGCCAATCATCCCGCGGGCCTGAAGCTTTCTTT	NA	TRBJ1-1	few	TRBV7-6
CASSYSGRLPLIINSPLHF	TGTGCCAGCAGTTACTCAGGTCGGCTTCCTCTTATTATAAATTCACCCCTCCACTTT	NA	TRBJ1-6	NA	TRBV27
CAGRSPGLGPQHF	TGTGCCGGCAGGTCTCCCGGGTTGGGGCCCCAGCATTTT	NA	TRBJ1-5	few	TRBV2
CASSGPSSSYEQYF	TGTGCCAGCTCCGGGCCGTCCTCCTCCTACGAGCAGTACTTC	NA	TRBJ2-7	few	TRBV27
CASSQVGSGGLNEQFF	TGCGCCAGCAGCCAAGTAGGTAGCGGGGGGCTTAATGAGCAGTTCTTC	TRBD2	TRBJ2-1	NA	TRBV4-3
CASSLTDPTDTQYF	TGCGCCAGCAGCTTAACGGACCCCACAGATACGCAGTATTTT	NA	TRBJ2-3	NA	TRBV5-1
CAIALGARWADTQYF	TGTGCCATCGCTTTAGGGGCCAGGTGGGCAGATACGCAGTATTTT	NA	TRBJ2-3	NA	TRBV10-3
CARLTGTSGGNVQETQYF	TGTGCCAGGCTGACCGGGACTAGCGGGGGGAATGTTCAAGAGACCCAGTACTTC	NA	TRBJ2-5	NA	TRBV21-1
CATREITDTQYF	TGTGCCACCCGGGAGATCACAGATACGCAGTATTTT	NA	TRBJ2-3	NA	TRBV10-3
CASSHDSNYGYTF	TGTGCCAGCAGCCATGACAGTAACTATGGCTACACCTTC	NA	TRBJ1-2	many	TRBV7-2
CASSRRLAALSTDTQYF	TGTGCCAGCAGCCGACGACTAGCGGCCCTGAGCACAGATACGCAGTATTTT	TRBD2	TRBJ2-3	few	TRBV3-1
CASSSRGGSGELFF	TGTGCCAGCAGCTCCAGGGGCGGATCCGGGGAGCTGTTTTTT	NA	TRBJ2-2	NA	TRBV7-9
CSASHRGEFYEQYF	TGCAGTGCTTCACACAGGGGGGAGTTCTACGAGCAGTACTTC	TRBD1	TRBJ2-7	few	TRBV20-1
CASSGLATNEKLFF	TGTGCCAGTAGCGGACTGGCAACTAATGAAAAACTGTTTTTT	NA	TRBJ1-4	few	TRBV19
CASSRTGIVQGTQYF	TGTGCCAGCAGCAGGACAGGGATTGTCCAGGGGACGCAGTATTTT	TRBD1	TRBJ2-3	NA	TRBV3-1
CASSRGQVFNPYSPVSYEQYF	TGTGCCAGCAGCAGGGGCCAGGTGTTTAACCCCTATTCCCCGGTCTCCTACGAGCAGTACTTC	NA	TRBJ2-7	NA	TRBV21-1
CATSDRDSEFNQPQHF	TGTGCCACCAGTGATCGGGACAGTGAATTCAATCAGCCCCAGCATTTT	TRBD1	TRBJ1-5	NA	TRBV24-1
CARDGGGEWPQHF	TGTGCCAGGGACGGAGGGGGAGAGTGGCCCCAGCATTTT	NA	TRBJ1-5	NA	TRBV5-4
CASSRGVTEGWNGYTF	TGTGCCAGCAGCCGGGGGGTAACGGAGGGTTGGAATGGCTACACCTTC	NA	TRBJ1-2	NA	TRBV5-4
CSASSGDLATDTQYF	TGCAGTGCTAGTTCGGGGGACCTAGCCACAGATACGCAGTATTTT	NA	TRBJ2-3	few	TRBV20-1
CAIDTGDSNIQYF	TGTGCCATCGATACCGGGGACAGTAACATTCAGTACTTC	TRBD1	TRBJ2-4	NA	TRBV7-9
CSAMLGASYNEQFF	TGCAGTGCGATGCTGGGGGCCTCCTACAATGAGCAGTTCTTC	NA	TRBJ2-1	NA	TRBV20-1
CASSLGAGGGGEYF	TGTGCCAGCAGCTTAGGCGCTGGTGGGGGAGGGGAGTATTTT	TRBD2	TRBJ2-3	NA	TRBV7-2
CASSEGLATETQYF	TGTGCCAGCTCAGAAGGACTAGCGACGGAGACCCAGTACTTC	TRBD2	TRBJ2-5	NA	TRBV18
CASSQVSRRNYGYTF	TGCGCCAGCAGCCAAGTAAGTCGCAGGAACTATGGCTACACCTTC	NA	TRBJ1-2	few	TRBV4-1
CASSSLTDNGYTF	TGCGCCAGCAGCTCTCTGACGGACAATGGCTACACCTTC	NA	TRBJ1-2	few	TRBV5-1
CATSSGTHTDTQYF	TGTGCCACCTCTTCAGGCACACACACAGATACGCAGTATTTT	NA	TRBJ2-3	few	TRBV12-3/TRBV12-4
CASSYRVFGGELFF	TGTGCCAGCAGTTACCGGGTTTTTGGCGGGGAGCTGTTTTTT	NA	TRBJ2-2	NA	TRBV6-5
CASSRTSGRDNEQFF	TGCGCCAGCAGCCGGACTAGCGGGAGAGACAATGAGCAGTTCTTC	TRBD2	TRBJ2-1	few	TRBV4-1
CASSQDRVLGGYTF	TGTGCCAGCAGCCAAGATCGGGTTTTGGGGGGCTACACCTTC	NA	TRBJ1-2	NA	TRBV4-2